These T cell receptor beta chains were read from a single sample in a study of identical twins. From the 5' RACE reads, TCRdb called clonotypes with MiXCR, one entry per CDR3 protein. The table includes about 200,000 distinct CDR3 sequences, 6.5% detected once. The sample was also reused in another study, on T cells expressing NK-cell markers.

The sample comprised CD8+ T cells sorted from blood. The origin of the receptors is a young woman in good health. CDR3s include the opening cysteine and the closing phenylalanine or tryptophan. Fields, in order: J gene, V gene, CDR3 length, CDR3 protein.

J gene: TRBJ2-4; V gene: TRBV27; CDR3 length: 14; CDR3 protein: CASSSRSAKNIQYF
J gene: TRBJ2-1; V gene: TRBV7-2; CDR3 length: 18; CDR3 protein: CASSFKGAGTSGGNEQFF
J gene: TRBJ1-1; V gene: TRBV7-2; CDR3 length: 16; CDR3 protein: CASSLAAGGLYTEAFF
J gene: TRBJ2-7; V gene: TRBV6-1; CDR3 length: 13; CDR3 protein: CASSEQGTHEQYF
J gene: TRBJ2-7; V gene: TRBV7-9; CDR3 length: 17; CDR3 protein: CASSSSQQGILLEEQYF
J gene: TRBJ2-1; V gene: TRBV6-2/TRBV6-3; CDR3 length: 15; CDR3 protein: CASSYSAGFRDEQFF
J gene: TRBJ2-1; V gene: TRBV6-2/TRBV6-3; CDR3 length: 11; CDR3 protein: CASGYPDEQFF
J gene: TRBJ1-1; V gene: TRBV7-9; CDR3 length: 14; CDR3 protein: CATSRGQINTEAFF
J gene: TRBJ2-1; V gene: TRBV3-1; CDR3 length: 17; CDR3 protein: CASSKQVAGGPGSEQFF
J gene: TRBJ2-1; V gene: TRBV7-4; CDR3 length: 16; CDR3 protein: CASREVTSGRACEQFF
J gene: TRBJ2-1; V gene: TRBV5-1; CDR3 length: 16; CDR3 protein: CASSKKGGSSYNEQFF
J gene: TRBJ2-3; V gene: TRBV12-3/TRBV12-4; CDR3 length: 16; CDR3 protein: CASSLIGDRVTDTQYF
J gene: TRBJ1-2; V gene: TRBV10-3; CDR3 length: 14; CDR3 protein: CAISYRGSGVFYTF
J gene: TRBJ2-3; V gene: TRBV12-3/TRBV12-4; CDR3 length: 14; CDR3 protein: CASSFGGFTDTQYF
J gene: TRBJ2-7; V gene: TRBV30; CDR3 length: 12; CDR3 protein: CAWSTDRYEQYF
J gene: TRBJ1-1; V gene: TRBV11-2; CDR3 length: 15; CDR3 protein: CASSETGALWTEAFF
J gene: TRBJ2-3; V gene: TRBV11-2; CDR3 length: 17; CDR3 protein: CASSFDTRQGITDTQYF
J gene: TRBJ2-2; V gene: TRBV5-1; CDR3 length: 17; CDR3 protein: CASSSGLAGGNTGELFF
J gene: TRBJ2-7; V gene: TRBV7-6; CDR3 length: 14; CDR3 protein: CASSATGARSEQYF
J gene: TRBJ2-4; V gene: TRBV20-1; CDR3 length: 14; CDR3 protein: CSARGSRAGNIQYF
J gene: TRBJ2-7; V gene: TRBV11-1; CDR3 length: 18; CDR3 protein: CASTSGTGGRKASVRAYF
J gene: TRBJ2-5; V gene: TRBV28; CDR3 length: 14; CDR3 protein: CAISRSTGGETQYF
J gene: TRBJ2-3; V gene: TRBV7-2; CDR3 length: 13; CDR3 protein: CASSLGREDTQYF
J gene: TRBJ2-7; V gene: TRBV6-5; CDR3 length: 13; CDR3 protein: CASSSVGPYEQYF
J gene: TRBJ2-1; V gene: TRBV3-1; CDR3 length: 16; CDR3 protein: CASSLTAGRTYNEQFF
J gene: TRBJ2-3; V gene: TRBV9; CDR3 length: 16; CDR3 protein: CASSGRLAGSTDTQYF
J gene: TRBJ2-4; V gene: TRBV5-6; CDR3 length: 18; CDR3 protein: CASSVLAGGDLAKNIQYF
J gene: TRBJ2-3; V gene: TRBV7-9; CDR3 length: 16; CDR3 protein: CASSPREGWGTDTQYF
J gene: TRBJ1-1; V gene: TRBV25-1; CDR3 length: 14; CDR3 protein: CASSELGGSAEAFF
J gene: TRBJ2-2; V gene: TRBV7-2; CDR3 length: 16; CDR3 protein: CASSPHPGRGSGELFF
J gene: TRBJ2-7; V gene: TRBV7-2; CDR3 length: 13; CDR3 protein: CASSSTPSYEQYF